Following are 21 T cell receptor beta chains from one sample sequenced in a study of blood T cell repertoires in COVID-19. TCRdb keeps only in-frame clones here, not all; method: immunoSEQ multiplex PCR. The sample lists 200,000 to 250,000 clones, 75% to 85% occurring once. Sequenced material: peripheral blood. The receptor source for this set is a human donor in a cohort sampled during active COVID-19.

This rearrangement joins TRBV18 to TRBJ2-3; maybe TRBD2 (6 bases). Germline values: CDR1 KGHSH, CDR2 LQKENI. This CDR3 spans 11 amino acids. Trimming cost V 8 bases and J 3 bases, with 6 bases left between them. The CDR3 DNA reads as TGTGCCAGCCGGGGGACAGATACGCAGTATTTT. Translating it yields CASRGTDTQYF.

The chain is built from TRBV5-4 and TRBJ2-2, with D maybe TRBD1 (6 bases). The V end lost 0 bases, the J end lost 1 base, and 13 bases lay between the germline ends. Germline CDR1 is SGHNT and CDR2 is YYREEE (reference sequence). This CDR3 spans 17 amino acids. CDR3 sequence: CASSLAAGARNTGELFF. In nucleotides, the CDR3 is TGTGCCAGCAGCTTGGCCGCAGGGGCGCGGAACACCGGGGAGCTGTTTTTT. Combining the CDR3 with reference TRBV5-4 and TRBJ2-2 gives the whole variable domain ETGVTQSPTHLIKTRGQQVTLRCSSQSGHNTVSWYQQALGQGPQFIFQYYREEENGRGNFPPRFSGLQFPNYSSELNVNALELDDSALYLCASSLAAGARNTGELFFGEGSRLTVL.

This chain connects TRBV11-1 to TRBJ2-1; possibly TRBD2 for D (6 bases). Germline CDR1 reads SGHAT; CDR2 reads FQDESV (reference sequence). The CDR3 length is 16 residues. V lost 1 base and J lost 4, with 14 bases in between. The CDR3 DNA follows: TGTGCCAGCAGCTTAGAAGGGACTGAGAAATACAATGAGCAGTTCTTC. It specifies CASSLEGTEKYNEQFF.

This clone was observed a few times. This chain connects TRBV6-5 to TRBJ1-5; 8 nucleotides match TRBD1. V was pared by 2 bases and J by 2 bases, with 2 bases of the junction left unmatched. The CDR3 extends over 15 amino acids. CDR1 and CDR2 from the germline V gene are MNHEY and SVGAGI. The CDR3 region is CASSYLGQGNQPQHF. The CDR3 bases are TGTGCCAGCAGTTACCTGGGACAGGGCAATCAGCCCCAGCATTTT.

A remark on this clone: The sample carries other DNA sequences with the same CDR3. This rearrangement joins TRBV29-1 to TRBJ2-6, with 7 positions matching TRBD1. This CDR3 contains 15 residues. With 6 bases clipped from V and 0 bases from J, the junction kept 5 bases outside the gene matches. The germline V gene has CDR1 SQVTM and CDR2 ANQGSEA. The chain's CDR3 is CSVGTDSSGANVLTF. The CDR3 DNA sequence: TGCAGCGTCGGGACAGATAGCTCTGGGGCCAACGTCCTGACTTTC. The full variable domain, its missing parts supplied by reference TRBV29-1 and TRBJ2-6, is SAVISQKPSRDICQRGTSLTIQCQVDSQVTMMFWYRQQPGQSLTLIATANQGSEATYESGFVIDKFPISRPNLTFSTLTVSNMSPEDSSIYLCSVGTDSSGANVLTFGAGSRLTVL.

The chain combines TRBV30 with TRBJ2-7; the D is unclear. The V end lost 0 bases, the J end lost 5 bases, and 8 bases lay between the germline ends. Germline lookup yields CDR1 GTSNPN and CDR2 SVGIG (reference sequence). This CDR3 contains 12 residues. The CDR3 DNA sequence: TGTGCCTGGAGTGTACGAACTAACGAGCAGTACTTC. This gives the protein CAWSVRTNEQYF. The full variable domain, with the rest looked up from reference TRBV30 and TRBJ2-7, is SQTIHQWPATLVQPVGSPLSLECTVEGTSNPNLYWYRQAAGRGLQLLFYSVGIGQISSEVPQNLSASRPQDRQFILSSKKLLLSDSGFYLCAWSVRTNEQYFGPGTRLTVT.

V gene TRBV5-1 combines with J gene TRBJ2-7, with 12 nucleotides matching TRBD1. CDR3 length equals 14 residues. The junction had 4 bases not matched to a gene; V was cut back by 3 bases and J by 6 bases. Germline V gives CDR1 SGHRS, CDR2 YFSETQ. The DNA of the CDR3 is TGCGCCAGCAGCTCTGGGACAGGGGGCGCCGAGCAGTACTTC. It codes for CASSSGTGGAEQYF.

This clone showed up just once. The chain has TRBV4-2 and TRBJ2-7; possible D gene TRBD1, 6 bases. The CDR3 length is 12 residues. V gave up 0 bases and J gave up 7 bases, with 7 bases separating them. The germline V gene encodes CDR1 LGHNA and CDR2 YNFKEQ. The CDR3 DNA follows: TGTGCCAGCAGCCAAGATCAGGGGGAGCAGTACTTC. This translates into CASSQDQGEQYF.

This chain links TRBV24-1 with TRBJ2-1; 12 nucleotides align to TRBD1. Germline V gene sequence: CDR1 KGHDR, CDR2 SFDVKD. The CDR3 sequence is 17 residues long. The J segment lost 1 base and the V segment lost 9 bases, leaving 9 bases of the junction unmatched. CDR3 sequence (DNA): TGTGCCACCGGGGGACGGGACAGGGGGCCATCCTACAATGAGCAGTTCTTC. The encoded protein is CATGGRDRGPSYNEQFF.

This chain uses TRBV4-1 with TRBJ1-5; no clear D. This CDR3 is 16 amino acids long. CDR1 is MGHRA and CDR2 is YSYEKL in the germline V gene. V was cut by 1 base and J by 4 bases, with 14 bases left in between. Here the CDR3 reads CASSQGGSGNNQPQHF. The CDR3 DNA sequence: TGCGCCAGCAGCCAAGGAGGGAGTGGGAATAATCAGCCCCAGCATTTT.

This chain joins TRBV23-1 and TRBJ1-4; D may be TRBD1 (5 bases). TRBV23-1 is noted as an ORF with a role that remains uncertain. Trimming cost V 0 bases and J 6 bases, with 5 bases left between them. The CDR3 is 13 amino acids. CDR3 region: CASSQSRDEKLFF. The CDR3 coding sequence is TGCGCCAGCAGTCAATCCAGGGATGAAAAACTGTTTTTT.

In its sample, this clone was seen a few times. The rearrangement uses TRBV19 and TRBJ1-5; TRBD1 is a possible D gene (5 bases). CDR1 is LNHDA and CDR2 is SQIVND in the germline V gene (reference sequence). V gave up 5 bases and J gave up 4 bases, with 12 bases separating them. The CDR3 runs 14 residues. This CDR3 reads CASSVPGRNQPQHF. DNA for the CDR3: TGTGCCAGTAGTGTTCCAGGGAGGAATCAGCCCCAGCATTTT.

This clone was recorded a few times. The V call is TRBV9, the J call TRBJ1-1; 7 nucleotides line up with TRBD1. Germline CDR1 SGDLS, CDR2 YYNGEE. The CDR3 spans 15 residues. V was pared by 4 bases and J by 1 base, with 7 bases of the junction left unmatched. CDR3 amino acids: CASSSRTGRNTEAFF. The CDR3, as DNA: TGTGCCAGCAGCTCTAGGACAGGAAGGAACACTGAAGCTTTCTTT.

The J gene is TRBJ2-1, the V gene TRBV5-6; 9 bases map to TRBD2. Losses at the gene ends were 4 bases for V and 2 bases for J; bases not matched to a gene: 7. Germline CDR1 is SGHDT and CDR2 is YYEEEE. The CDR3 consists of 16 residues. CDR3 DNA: TGTGCCAGCAGCGTCTCTAGCGGGGTTGCCTACAATGAGCAGTTCTTC. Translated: CASSVSSGVAYNEQFF.

CDR3 in amino acids: CASSWRGQGEGYTF. The DNA for the CDR3 is TGTGCCAGCAGTTGGCGAGGACAGGGGGAAGGCTACACCTTC. The genes are TRBV6-5 and TRBJ1-2; 10 bases line up with TRBD1. The CDR3 has 14 amino acids. Germline V CDR1 and CDR2: MNHEY, SVGAGI. Germline trimming cut 4 bases from V and 8 bases from J; bases unmatched to any gene: 7.

CDR3 nucleotide sequence: TGTGCCATGAAGGGGGGGTCAGAGCAGTACTTC. This sequence encodes CAMKGGSEQYF. This chain joins TRBV10-3 and TRBJ2-7, with D perhaps TRBD2 (7 bases). V was shortened by 9 bases and J by 7 bases, with 13 bases between the two germline ends. Germline V CDR1 and CDR2: ENHRY, SYGVKD. The CDR3 sequence is 11 residues long.

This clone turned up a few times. CDR3 sequence (DNA): TGTGCCAGCACCTGGACAGGGAATAGCAATCAGCCCCAGCATTTT. Encoded protein: CASTWTGNSNQPQHF. V and J are TRBV28 and TRBJ1-5; TRBD1 matches at 8 bases. After removal of 7 bases from V and 0 bases from J, the junction contained 5 bases not matched to a gene. The germline V gene encodes CDR1 MDHEN and CDR2 SYDVKM. The CDR3 has 15 residues.

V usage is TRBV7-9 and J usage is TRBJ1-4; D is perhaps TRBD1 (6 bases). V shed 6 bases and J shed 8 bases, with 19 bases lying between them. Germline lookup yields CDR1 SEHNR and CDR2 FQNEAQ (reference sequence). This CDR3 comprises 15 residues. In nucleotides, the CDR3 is TGTGCCAGCAGAGATATACAGGGAGATTTCGAAAAACTGTTTTTT. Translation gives CASRDIQGDFEKLFF. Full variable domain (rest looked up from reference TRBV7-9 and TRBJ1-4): DTGVSQNPRHKITKRGQNVTFRCDPISEHNRLYWYRQTLGQGPEFLTYFQNEAQLEKSRLLSDRFSAERPKGSFSTLEIQRTEQGDSAMYLCASRDIQGDFEKLFFGSGTQLSVL.

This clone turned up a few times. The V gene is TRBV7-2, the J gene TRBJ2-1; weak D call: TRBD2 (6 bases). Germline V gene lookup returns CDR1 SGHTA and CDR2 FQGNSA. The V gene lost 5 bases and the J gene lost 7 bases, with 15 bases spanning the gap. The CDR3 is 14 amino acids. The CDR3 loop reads CASSRDSTLNEQFF. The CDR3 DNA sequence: TGTGCCAGCAGCCGGGACTCCACCTTAAATGAGCAGTTCTTC.

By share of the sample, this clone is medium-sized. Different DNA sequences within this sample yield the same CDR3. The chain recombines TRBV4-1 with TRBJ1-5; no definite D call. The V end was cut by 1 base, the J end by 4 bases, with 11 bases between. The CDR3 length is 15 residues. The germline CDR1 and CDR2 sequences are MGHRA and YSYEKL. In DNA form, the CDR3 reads TGCGCCAGCAGCCAAGGTGGAGGGAGAAATCAGCCCCAGCATTTT. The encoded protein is CASSQGGGRNQPQHF.

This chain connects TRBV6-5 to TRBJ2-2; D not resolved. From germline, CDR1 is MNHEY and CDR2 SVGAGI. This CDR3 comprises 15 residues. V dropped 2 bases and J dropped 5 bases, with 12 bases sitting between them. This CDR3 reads CASSYAVSLTGELFF. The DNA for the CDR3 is TGTGCCAGCAGTTACGCAGTCTCCCTTACCGGGGAGCTGTTTTTT.